Presented here are 12 T cell receptor beta chains from one specimen sequenced in a study of blood T cell repertoires in COVID-19. Sequencing was performed with immunoSEQ multiplex PCR; in TCRdb, only in-frame clones are kept and a portion is missing. The sample has a few hundred thousand clones; 80% to 90% are singletons. Input material: PBMCs or T cells enriched from blood (not recorded which). All receptors come from a young man who had recovered from COVID-19.

The CDR3: CASSYSHGGDSPLHF. The CDR3 DNA reads as TGTGCCAGCAGTTACAGTCACGGGGGTGATTCACCCCTCCACTTT. The rearrangement uses TRBV6-6 and TRBJ1-6; tentative D call: TRBD1 (5 bases). With 2 bases removed from V and 8 bases from J, the gap between germline ends came to 13 bases. Germline CDR1 MNHNY, CDR2 SVGAGI (reference sequence). This CDR3 has 15 residues.

This chain links TRBV3-1 (or the pseudogene TRBV3-2) with TRBJ1-6, with 7 nucleotides matching TRBD1. The germline CDR1 and CDR2 sequences are LGHDT and YNNKEL (reference sequence). The CDR3 covers 16 residues. With 1 base clipped from V and 5 bases from J, the junction kept 5 bases outside the gene matches. The CDR3 DNA reads TGTGCCAGCAGCCAAGTAGGGGGCGATCATAATTCACCCCTCCACTTT. Its translation is CASSQVGGDHNSPLHF.

The chain employs TRBV19 and TRBJ2-5; D gene ambiguous. Germline values: CDR1 LNHDA, CDR2 SQIVND (reference sequence). The CDR3 sequence is 14 residues long. V was cut by 8 bases and J by 0 bases, with 13 bases left in between. CDR3 bases: TGTGCCAGTGGTACGCACCGGGACCAAGAGACCCAGTACTTC. Translating it yields CASGTHRDQETQYF.

This chain joins TRBV6-5 and TRBJ2-6; D unresolved. V was pared by 4 bases and J by 8 bases, with 15 bases between. The CDR3 has 15 amino acids. Germline V gene lookup returns CDR1 MNHEY and CDR2 SVGAGI. CDR3 in amino acids: CASSSAGGGPNVLTF. CDR3 coding DNA: TGTGCCAGCAGTTCTGCCGGTGGTGGTCCCAACGTCCTGACTTTC.

This chain links TRBV5-4 with TRBJ2-7; 7 nucleotides line up with TRBD2. CDR3 length: 18 residues. The V gene's germline CDR1 is SGHNT and CDR2 YYREEE (reference sequence). The J segment lost 0 bases and the V segment lost 0 bases, leaving 12 bases of the junction unmatched. As DNA, the CDR3 is TGTGCCAGCAGCTTGGTTGGGGTCCTAGCGGAACTCTCCTACGAGCAGTACTTC. Translated, it gives CASSLVGVLAELSYEQYF. Supplemented by reference TRBV5-4 and TRBJ2-7, the full variable domain reads ETGVTQSPTHLIKTRGQQVTLRCSSQSGHNTVSWYQQALGQGPQFIFQYYREEENGRGNFPPRFSGLQFPNYSSELNVNALELDDSALYLCASSLVGVLAELSYEQYFGPGTRLTVT.

V and J are TRBV3-1 (or the pseudogene TRBV3-2) and TRBJ1-4; D remains unclear. The CDR3 loop spans 12 amino acids. From germline, CDR1 is LGHDT and CDR2 YNNKEL (reference sequence). The germline V and J ends were trimmed by 4 bases and 12 bases, with 12 bases remaining between them. CDR3 sequence: CASSRRCGELFF. In DNA form, the CDR3 reads TGTGCCAGCAGCCGTAGATGCGGCGAACTGTTTTTT.

This clone was found once. The chain carries TRBV11-1 and TRBJ2-7; 7 bases match TRBD1. The germline V gene has CDR1 SGHAT and CDR2 FQDESV (reference sequence). The J segment lost 2 bases and the V segment lost 5 bases, leaving 6 bases of the junction unmatched. The CDR3 covers 14 residues. This chain's CDR3 is CASSDRDSPYEQYF. The CDR3 bases are TGTGCCAGCAGCGACCGGGACAGTCCCTACGAGCAGTACTTC. Based on the CDR3 plus reference TRBV11-1 and TRBJ2-7, the full variable domain is EAEVAQSPRYKITEKSQAVAFWCDPISGHATLYWYRQILGQGPELLVQFQDESVVDDSQLPKDRFSAERLKGVDSTLKIQPAELGDSAMYLCASSDRDSPYEQYFGPGTRLTVT.

This rearrangement joins TRBV18 to TRBJ1-3; possible D gene TRBD1, 5 bases. V was pared by 2 bases and J by 2 bases, with 10 bases between. From germline, CDR1 is KGHSH and CDR2 LQKENI. This CDR3 has 15 amino acids. CDR3 residues: CASSPGSRAGNTIYF. CDR3 bases: TGTGCCAGCTCACCAGGATCCAGGGCTGGAAACACCATATATTTT. The full variable domain, rest sourced from reference TRBV18 and TRBJ1-3, is NAGVMQNPRHLVRRRGQEARLRCSPMKGHSHVYWYRQLPEEGLKFMVYLQKENIIDESGMPKERFSAEFPKEGPSILRIQQVVRGDSAAYFCASSPGSRAGNTIYFGEGSWLTVV.

This clone was detected only once. The chain couples TRBV4-1 to TRBJ2-6; D remains ambiguous. The V gene lost 2 bases and the J gene lost 1 base, with 3 bases spanning the gap. Germline lookup yields CDR1 MGHRA and CDR2 YSYEKL. The CDR3 loop spans 14 amino acids. CDR3 sequence (DNA): TGCGCCAGCAGCCAACAGTCTGGGGCCAACGTCCTGACTTTC. This encodes CASSQQSGANVLTF.

The gene calls are TRBV19 and TRBJ2-7; the match to TRBD2 covers 7 bases. This CDR3 comprises 14 residues. Looked up from germline, CDR1 is LNHDA and CDR2 is SQIVND (reference sequence). Trimming took 7 bases from V and 5 from J; bases not matched to a gene: 11. The CDR3 DNA is TGTGCCAGTAACCCTGGGGGGGGAATAGACGAGCAGTACTTC. This codes for CASNPGGGIDEQYF.

The gene calls are TRBV11-2 and TRBJ2-7; TRBD1 agrees at 9 bases. The CDR3 runs 15 residues. Germline V gene data show CDR1 as SGHAT and CDR2 as FQNNGV. The V and J ends lost 5 bases and 5 bases, in that order; junction bases with no gene match: 10. The chain's CDR3 is CASSPPGTGRNEQYF. The CDR3, as DNA: TGTGCCAGCAGCCCCCCCGGGACAGGGAGAAACGAGCAGTACTTC.

The chain links TRBV24-1 to TRBJ2-3; 8 positions agree with TRBD2. Trimming took 2 bases from V and 3 from J; bases not matched to a gene: 9. The CDR3 has 17 amino acids. CDR1 KGHDR and CDR2 SFDVKD come from the germline V gene. CDR3 bases: TGTGCCACCAGTGATTCATCGGGACTAGGGGGAACAGATACGCAGTATTTT. It specifies CATSDSSGLGGTDTQYF.